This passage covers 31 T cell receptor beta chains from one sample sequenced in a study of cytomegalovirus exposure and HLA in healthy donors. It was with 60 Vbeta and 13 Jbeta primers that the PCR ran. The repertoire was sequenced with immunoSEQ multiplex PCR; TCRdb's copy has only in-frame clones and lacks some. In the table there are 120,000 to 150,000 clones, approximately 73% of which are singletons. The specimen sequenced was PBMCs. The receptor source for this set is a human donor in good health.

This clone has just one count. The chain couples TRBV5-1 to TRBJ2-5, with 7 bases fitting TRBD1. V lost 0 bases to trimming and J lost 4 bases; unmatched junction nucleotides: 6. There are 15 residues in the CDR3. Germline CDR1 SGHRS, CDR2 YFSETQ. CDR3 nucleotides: TGCGCCAGCAGCTTGGATGACAGGGCGGGAGAGACCCAGTACTTC. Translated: CASSLDDRAGETQYF.

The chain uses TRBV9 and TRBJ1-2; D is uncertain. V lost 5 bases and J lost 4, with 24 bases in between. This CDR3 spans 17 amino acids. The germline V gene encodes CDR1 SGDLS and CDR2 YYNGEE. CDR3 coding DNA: TGTGCCAGCAGTACAAACCCCGGAGGAACCGTGTTCTATGGCTACACCTTC. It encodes CASSTNPGGTVFYGYTF. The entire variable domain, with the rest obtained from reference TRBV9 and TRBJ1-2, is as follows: DSGVTQTPKHLITATGQRVTLRCSPRSGDLSVYWYQQSLDQGLQFLIQYYNGEERAKGNILERFSAQQFPDLHSELNLSSLELGDSALYFCASSTNPGGTVFYGYTFGSGTRLTVV.

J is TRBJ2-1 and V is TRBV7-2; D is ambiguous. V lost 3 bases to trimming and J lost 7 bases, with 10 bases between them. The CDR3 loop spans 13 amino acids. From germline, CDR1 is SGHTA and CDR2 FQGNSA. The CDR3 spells CASSLSLNNEQFF. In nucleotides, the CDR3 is TGTGCCAGCAGCTTGAGCCTAAATAATGAGCAGTTCTTC. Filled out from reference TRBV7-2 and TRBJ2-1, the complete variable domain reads GAGVSQSPSNKVTEKGKDVELRCDPISGHTALYWYRQSLGQGLEFLIYFQGNSAPDKSGLPSDRFSAERTGGSVSTLTIQRTQQEDSAVYLCASSLSLNNEQFFGPGTRLTVL.

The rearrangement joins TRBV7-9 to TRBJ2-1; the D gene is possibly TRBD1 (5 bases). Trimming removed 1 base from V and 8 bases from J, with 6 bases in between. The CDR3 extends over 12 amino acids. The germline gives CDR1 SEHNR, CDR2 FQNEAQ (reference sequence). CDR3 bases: TGTGCCAGCAGCTTAGGGGGCTATGAGCAGTTCTTC. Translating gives CASSLGGYEQFF.

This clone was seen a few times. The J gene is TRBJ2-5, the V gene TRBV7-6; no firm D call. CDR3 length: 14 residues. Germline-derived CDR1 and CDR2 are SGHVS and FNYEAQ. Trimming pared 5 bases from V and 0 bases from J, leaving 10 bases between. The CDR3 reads CASSLYAYQETQYF. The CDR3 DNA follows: TGTGCCAGCAGCCTATACGCTTACCAAGAGACCCAGTACTTC.

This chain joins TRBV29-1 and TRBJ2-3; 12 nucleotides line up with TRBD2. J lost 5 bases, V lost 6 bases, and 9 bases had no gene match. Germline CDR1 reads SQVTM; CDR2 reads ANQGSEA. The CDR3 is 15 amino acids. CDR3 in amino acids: CSVPLAGGPGDTQYF. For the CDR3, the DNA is TGCAGCGTACCCCTAGCGGGGGGGCCAGGAGATACGCAGTATTTT.

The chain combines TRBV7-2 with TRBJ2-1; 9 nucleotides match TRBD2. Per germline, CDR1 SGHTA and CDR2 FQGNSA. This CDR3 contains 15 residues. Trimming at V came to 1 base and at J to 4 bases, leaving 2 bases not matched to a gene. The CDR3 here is CASSLVSGGYNEQFF. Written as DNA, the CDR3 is TGTGCCAGCAGCTTAGTAAGCGGGGGGTACAATGAGCAGTTCTTC. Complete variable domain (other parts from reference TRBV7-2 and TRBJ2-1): GAGVSQSPSNKVTEKGKDVELRCDPISGHTALYWYRQSLGQGLEFLIYFQGNSAPDKSGLPSDRFSAERTGGSVSTLTIQRTQQEDSAVYLCASSLVSGGYNEQFFGPGTRLTVL.

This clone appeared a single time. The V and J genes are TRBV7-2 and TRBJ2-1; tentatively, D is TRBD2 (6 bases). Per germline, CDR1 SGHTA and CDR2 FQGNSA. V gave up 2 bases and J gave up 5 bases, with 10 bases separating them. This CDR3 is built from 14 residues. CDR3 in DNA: TGTGCCAGCAGCTTACTAGCGCGTCACAATGAGCAGTTCTTC. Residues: CASSLLARHNEQFF.

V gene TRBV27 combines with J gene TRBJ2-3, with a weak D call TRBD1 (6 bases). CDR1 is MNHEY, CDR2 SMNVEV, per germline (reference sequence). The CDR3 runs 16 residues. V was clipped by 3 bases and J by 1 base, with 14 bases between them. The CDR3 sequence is CASSFMGAQGTDTQYF. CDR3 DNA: TGTGCCAGCAGTTTTATGGGGGCGCAAGGCACAGATACGCAGTATTTT.

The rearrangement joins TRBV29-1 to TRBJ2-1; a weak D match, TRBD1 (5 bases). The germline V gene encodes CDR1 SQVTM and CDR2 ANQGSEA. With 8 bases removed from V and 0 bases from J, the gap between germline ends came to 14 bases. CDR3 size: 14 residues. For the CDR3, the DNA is TGCAGCACCACAAGGGGCAGCTCCTACAATGAGCAGTTCTTC. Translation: CSTTRGSSYNEQFF.

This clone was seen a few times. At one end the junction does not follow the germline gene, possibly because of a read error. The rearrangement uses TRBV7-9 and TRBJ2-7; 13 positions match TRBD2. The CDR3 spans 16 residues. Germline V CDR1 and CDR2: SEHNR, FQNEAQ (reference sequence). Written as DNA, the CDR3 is TGTTCCAGCAGCCCGCTCGGACTAGCGGGAGAGAACGAGCAGTACTTC. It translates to CSSSPLGLAGENEQYF. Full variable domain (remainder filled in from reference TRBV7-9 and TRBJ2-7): DTGVSQNPRHKITKRGQNVTFRCDPISEHNRLYWYRQTLGQGPEFLTYFQNEAQLEKSRLLSDRFSAERPKGSFSTLEIQRTEQGDSAMYLCSSSPLGLAGENEQYFGPGTRLTVT.

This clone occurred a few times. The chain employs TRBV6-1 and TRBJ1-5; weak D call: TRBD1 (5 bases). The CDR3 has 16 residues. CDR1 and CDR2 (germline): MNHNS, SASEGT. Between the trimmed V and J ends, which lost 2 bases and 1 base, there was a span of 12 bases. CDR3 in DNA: TGTGCCAGCAGTGAACGTGGAGGGGCCAGCAATCAGCCCCAGCATTTT. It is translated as CASSERGGASNQPQHF.

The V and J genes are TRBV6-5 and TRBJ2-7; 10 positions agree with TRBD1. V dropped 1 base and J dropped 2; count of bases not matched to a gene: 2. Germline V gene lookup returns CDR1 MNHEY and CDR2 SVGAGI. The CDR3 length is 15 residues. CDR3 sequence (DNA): TGTGCCAGCAGTTACTTGGGACAGGGGACCTACGAGCAGTACTTC. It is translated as CASSYLGQGTYEQYF.

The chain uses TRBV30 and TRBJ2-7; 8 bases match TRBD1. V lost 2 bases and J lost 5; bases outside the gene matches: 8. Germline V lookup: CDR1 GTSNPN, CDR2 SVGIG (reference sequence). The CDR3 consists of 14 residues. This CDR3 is CAWSSGQGRHEQYF. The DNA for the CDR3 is TGTGCCTGGAGTTCAGGACAGGGAAGACACGAGCAGTACTTC.

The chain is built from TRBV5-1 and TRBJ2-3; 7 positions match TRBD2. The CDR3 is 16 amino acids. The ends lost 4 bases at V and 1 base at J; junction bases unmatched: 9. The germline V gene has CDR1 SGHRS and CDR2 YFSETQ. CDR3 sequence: CASSRVIAGGTDTQYF. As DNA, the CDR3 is TGCGCCAGCAGCAGAGTTATAGCGGGCGGCACAGATACGCAGTATTTT.

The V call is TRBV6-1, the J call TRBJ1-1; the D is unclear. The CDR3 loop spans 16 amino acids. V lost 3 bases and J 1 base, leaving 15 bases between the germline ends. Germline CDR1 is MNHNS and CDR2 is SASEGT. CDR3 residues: CASSELGLAGNTEAFF. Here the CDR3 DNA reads TGTGCCAGCAGTGAGCTTGGGCTAGCAGGGAACACTGAAGCTTTCTTT.

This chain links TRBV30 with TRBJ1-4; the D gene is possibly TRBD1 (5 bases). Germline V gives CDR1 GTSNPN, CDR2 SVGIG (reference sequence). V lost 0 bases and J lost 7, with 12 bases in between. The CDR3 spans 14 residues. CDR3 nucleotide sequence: TGTGCCTGGAGTGTAATTGGGGGGATTGAAAAACTGTTTTTT. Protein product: CAWSVIGGIEKLFF.

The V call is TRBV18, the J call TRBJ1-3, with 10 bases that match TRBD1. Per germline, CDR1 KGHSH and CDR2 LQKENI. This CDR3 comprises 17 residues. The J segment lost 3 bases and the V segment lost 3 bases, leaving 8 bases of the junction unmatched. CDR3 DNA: TGTGCCAGCTCACCGGGGGACAGGGGCTCTAGTGGAAACACCATATATTTT. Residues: CASSPGDRGSSGNTIYF.

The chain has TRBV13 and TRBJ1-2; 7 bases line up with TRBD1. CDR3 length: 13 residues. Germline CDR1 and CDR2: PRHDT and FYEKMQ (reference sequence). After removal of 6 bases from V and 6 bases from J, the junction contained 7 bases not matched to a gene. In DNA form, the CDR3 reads TGTGCCAGCAGAAGACTAGGGACAGATGGCTACACCTTC. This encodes CASRRLGTDGYTF.

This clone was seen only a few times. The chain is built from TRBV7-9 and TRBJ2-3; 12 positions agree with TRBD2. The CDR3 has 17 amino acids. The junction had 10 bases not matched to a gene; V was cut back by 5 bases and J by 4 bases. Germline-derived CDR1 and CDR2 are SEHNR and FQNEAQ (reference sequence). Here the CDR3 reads CASSPKASGGAADTQYF. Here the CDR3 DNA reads TGTGCCAGCAGCCCAAAAGCTAGCGGGGGGGCCGCAGATACGCAGTATTTT. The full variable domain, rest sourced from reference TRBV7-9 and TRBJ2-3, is DTGVSQNPRHKITKRGQNVTFRCDPISEHNRLYWYRQTLGQGPEFLTYFQNEAQLEKSRLLSDRFSAERPKGSFSTLEIQRTEQGDSAMYLCASSPKASGGAADTQYFGPGTRLTVL.

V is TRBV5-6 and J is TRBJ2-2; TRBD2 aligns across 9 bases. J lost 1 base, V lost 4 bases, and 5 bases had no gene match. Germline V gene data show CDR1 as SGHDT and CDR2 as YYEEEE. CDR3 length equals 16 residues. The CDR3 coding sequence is TGTGCCAGCAGCACCTTTAGCGGGGGGAACACCGGGGAGCTGTTTTTT. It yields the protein CASSTFSGGNTGELFF.

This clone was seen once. CDR3 region: CASTWGDSNQPQHF. The CDR3 region has the DNA TGTGCCAGCACCTGGGGAGATAGCAATCAGCCCCAGCATTTT. The chain is built from TRBV2 and TRBJ1-5; D not resolved. The length of the CDR3 is 14 residues. V shed 7 bases and J shed 0 bases, with 10 bases lying between them. Germline assignment: CDR1 SNHLY and CDR2 FYNNEI.

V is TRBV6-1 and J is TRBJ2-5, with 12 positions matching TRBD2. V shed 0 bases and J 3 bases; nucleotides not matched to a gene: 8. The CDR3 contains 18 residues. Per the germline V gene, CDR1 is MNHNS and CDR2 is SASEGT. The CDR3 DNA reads TGTGCCAGCAGTGAAGCGCGGCTAGCGGGAGGGTTTGAAGAGACCCAGTACTTC. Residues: CASSEARLAGGFEETQYF.

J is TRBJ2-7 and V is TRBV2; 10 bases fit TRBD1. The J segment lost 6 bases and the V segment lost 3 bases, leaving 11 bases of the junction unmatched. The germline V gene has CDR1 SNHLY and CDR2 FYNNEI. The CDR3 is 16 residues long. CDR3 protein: CASSDGTGDWFAEQYF. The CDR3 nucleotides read TGTGCCAGCAGTGACGGGACAGGGGACTGGTTCGCCGAGCAGTACTTC.

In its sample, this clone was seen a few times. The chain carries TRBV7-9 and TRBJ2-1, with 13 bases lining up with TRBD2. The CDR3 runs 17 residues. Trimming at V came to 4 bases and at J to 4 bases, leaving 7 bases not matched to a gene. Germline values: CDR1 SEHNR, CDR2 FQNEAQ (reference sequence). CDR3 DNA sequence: TGTGCCAGCAGCTCGACTAGCGGGAGGACGTTTTACAATGAGCAGTTCTTC. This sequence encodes CASSSTSGRTFYNEQFF.

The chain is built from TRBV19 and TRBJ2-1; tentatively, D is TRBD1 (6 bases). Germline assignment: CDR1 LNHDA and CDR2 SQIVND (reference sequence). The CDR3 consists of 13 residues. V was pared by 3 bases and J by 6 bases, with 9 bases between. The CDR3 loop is CASSITGTNEQFF. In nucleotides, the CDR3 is TGTGCCAGTAGTATCACAGGGACCAATGAGCAGTTCTTC.

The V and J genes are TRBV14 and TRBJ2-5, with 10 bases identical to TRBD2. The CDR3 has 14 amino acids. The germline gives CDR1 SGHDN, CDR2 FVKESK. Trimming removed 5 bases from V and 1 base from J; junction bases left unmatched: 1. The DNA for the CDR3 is TGTGCCAGCAGCGGACTAGCGGTCCAAGAGACCCAGTACTTC. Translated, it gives CASSGLAVQETQYF.

The CDR3 loop is CASSARGRLETQYF. The CDR3 region has the DNA TGTGCCAGCAGCGCCAGGGGGCGCTTAGAGACCCAGTACTTC. The chain couples TRBV9 to TRBJ2-5, with TRBD1 matching over 8 bases. CDR3 length: 14 residues. V lost 3 bases and J lost 4; bases outside the gene matches: 5. CDR1 is SGDLS, CDR2 YYNGEE, per germline.

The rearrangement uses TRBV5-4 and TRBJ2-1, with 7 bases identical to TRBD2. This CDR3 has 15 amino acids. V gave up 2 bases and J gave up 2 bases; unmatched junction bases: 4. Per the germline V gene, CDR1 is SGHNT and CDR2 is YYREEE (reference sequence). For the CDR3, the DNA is TGTGCCAGCAGCTTAAGGAGCGGGGCCTACAATGAGCAGTTCTTC. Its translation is CASSLRSGAYNEQFF. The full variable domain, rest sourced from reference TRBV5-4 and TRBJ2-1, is ETGVTQSPTHLIKTRGQQVTLRCSSQSGHNTVSWYQQALGQGPQFIFQYYREEENGRGNFPPRFSGLQFPNYSSELNVNALELDDSALYLCASSLRSGAYNEQFFGPGTRLTVL.

Written as DNA, the CDR3 is TGCGCCAGCAGCTTGGCCCCTAGCGGGGGGGTCGAGACCCAGTACTTC. The encoded protein is CASSLAPSGGVETQYF. V and J are TRBV5-1 and TRBJ2-5; 12 nucleotides agree with TRBD2. This CDR3 is built from 16 residues. Germline V gives CDR1 SGHRS, CDR2 YFSETQ. V lost 0 bases to trimming and J lost 5 bases; unmatched junction nucleotides: 5.

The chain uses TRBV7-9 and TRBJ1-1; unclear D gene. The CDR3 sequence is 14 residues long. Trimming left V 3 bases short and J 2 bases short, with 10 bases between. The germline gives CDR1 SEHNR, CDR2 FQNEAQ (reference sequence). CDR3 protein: CASSFSGLNTEAFF. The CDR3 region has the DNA TGTGCCAGCAGCTTTTCTGGGCTTAACACTGAAGCTTTCTTT.